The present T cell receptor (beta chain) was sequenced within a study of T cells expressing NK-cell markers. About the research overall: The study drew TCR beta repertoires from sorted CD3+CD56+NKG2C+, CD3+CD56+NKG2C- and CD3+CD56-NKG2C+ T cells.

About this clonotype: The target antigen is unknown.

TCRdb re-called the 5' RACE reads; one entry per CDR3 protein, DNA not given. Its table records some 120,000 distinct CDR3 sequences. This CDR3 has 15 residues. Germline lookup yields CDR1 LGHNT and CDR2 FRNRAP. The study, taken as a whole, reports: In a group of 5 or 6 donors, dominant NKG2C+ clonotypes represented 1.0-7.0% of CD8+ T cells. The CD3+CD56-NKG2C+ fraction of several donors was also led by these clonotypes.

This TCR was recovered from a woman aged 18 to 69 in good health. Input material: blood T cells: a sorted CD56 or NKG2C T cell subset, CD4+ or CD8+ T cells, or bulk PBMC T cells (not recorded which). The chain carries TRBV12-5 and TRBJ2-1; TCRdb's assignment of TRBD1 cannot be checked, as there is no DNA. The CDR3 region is CASGYGQPSYNEQFF. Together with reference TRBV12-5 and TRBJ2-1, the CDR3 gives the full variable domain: DARVTQTPRHKVTEMGQEVTMRCQPILGHNTVFWYRQTMMQGLELLAYFRNRAPLDDSGMPKDRFSAEMPDATLATLKIQPSEPRDSAVYFCASGYGQPSYNEQFFGPGTRLTVL.